This TCR beta chain derives from a study of blood T cell repertoires in COVID-19. Across the whole study: T cells, B-cell-depleted T cells, or PBMCs provided the cDNA or gDNA that served as material.

The germline V gene has CDR1 KGHSH and CDR2 LQKENI. This CDR3 comprises 18 residues. Trimming cost V 0 bases and J 6 bases; bases outside gene matches: 9. Some clones are missing from TCRdb's copy, which holds only in-frame ones; the method was immunoSEQ multiplex PCR. This sample has over 250,000 clones; roughly 91% occur once, and the top ten carry 0.9% to 1%. Sequences were obtained from peripheral blood. This clonotype was obtained from a woman in her forties who had recovered from COVID-19. This chain connects TRBV18 to TRBJ1-5, with TRBD1 identical over 12 bases. The CDR3 DNA sequence: TGTGCCAGCTCACCACCGGGACAGGGGGCGAATGGGGGTCAGCCCCAGCATTTT. It is translated as CASSPPGQGANGGQPQHF.